This paragraph reports one TCR beta chain. The antigen remains unidentified. The assay was immunoSEQ multiplex PCR, and TCRdb's table has in-frame clones only and misses some. The sample yields under 70,000 clones, 86% seen once. The sample belongs to a study of OX40 agonist ivuxolimab in advanced cancers. Whole-study context: Clinicians treated patients with ivuxolimab, an agonistic anti-OX40 (CD134) antibody. Patients assigned to dose escalation were diagnosed with hepatocellular carcinoma, melanoma, renal cell or head and neck cancer.

Findings and limits, study-wide: Researchers report that CD8+ T cells had, on average, more expanded clones than CD4+.

The CDR3 consists of 15 residues. V trimming: 1 base; J trimming: 8 bases; junction bases outside the gene matches: 5. Germline V gene sequence: CDR1 SGHDT, CDR2 YYEEEE. Blood specimens came from baseline, cycle 4 day 1, and cycle 7 day 1. The sequenced sample was CD4+ or CD8+ T cells sorted from blood, obtained in a trial of the OX40 agonist ivuxolimab. This sequence originates from an adult with an advanced solid tumor such as melanoma, head and neck, liver or kidney cancer. The V gene is TRBV5-6, the J gene TRBJ1-4; 10 bases map to TRBD1. CDR3 in amino acids: CASSLPGQGPEKLFF. The CDR3 DNA follows: TGTGCCAGCAGCTTGCCGGGACAGGGGCCAGAAAAACTGTTTTTT. Combining the CDR3 with reference TRBV5-6 and TRBJ1-4 gives the whole variable domain DAGVTQSPTHLIKTRGQQVTLRCSPKSGHDTVSWYQQALGQGPQFIFQYYEEEERQRGNFPDRFSGHQFPNYSSELNVNALLLGDSALYLCASSLPGQGPEKLFFGSGTQLSVL.